Each of the 25 T cell receptor beta chains below was sequenced from the same sample in a study of OX40 agonist ivuxolimab in advanced cancers. Sequencing was performed with immunoSEQ multiplex PCR; in TCRdb, only in-frame clones are kept and a portion is missing. Seen here are roughly 120,000 clones, about nine tenths observed once, and the top ten hold 0.8% to 1%. The sample consisted of CD4+ or CD8+ T cells sorted from blood, taken in a trial of the OX40 agonist ivuxolimab. The receptors come from an adult with an advanced solid tumor such as melanoma, head and neck, liver or kidney cancer.

The chain links TRBV19 to TRBJ2-3; 7 bases match TRBD1. V dropped 6 bases and J dropped 2; count of bases not matched to a gene: 8. The V gene's germline CDR1 is LNHDA and CDR2 SQIVND (reference sequence). CDR3 size: 15 residues. This CDR3 is CASSPDRVFTDTQYF. CDR3 in DNA: TGTGCCAGTAGCCCAGACAGGGTTTTCACAGATACGCAGTATTTT.

This chain joins TRBV6-5 and TRBJ2-7, with 8 bases aligning to TRBD2. The germline V gene encodes CDR1 MNHEY and CDR2 SVGAGI. The CDR3 has 14 residues. The junction had 11 bases not matched to a gene; V was cut back by 9 bases and J by 4 bases. The DNA of the CDR3 is TGTGCCAGTAGCGGGATCCAGTCGCGGTACGAGCAGTACTTC. Protein sequence: CASSGIQSRYEQYF.

The V and J genes are TRBV18 and TRBJ2-2; no reliable D call. Germline values: CDR1 KGHSH, CDR2 LQKENI. The CDR3 is made up of 14 amino acids. Trimming shortened V by 1 base and J by 6 bases, and 9 bases separated the two germline ends. Here the CDR3 reads CASSPRETAGELFF. In nucleotides, the CDR3 is TGTGCCAGCTCACCACGCGAAACAGCCGGGGAGCTGTTTTTT. Full variable domain (rest looked up from reference TRBV18 and TRBJ2-2): NAGVMQNPRHLVRRRGQEARLRCSPMKGHSHVYWYRQLPEEGLKFMVYLQKENIIDESGMPKERFSAEFPKEGPSILRIQQVVRGDSAAYFCASSPRETAGELFFGEGSRLTVL.

The chain couples TRBV6-5 to TRBJ2-7, with 7 bases that match TRBD2. Germline CDR1 is MNHEY and CDR2 is SVGAGI. Trimming cost V 6 bases and J 6 bases; bases outside gene matches: 8. This CDR3 comprises 13 residues. CDR3 sequence reads: CASRRGTPSEQYF. Written as DNA, the CDR3 is TGTGCCAGCAGGCGGGGGACCCCTTCCGAGCAGTACTTC.

V gene TRBV28 combines with J gene TRBJ1-5; no clear D gene. In germline, CDR1 is MDHEN, CDR2 SYDVKM. The germline V and J ends were trimmed by 7 bases and 6 bases, with 13 bases remaining between them. CDR3 length: 13 residues. CDR3 sequence reads: CASNVKGVQPQHF. The CDR3 nucleotides are TGTGCCAGCAATGTGAAGGGAGTTCAGCCCCAGCATTTT.

The chain links TRBV18 to TRBJ1-6; 7 positions match TRBD1. Germline-derived CDR1 and CDR2 are KGHSH and LQKENI. J lost 8 bases, V lost 3 bases, and 4 bases had no gene match. This CDR3 has 14 residues. Here the CDR3 reads CASSPTGTDSPLHF. CDR3 in DNA: TGTGCCAGCTCACCGACAGGGACCGATTCACCCCTCCACTTT.

The V call is TRBV28, the J call TRBJ2-7; D uncertain. Trimming cost V 5 bases and J 2 bases, with 16 bases left between them. The CDR3 totals 15 residues. Germline values: CDR1 MDHEN, CDR2 SYDVKM. The CDR3 nucleotides are TGTGCCAGCAGTCGACACCAGATTCCCCCCTACGAGCAGTACTTC. Translating it yields CASSRHQIPPYEQYF. Supplemented by reference TRBV28 and TRBJ2-7, the full variable domain reads DVKVTQSSRYLVKRTGEKVFLECVQDMDHENMFWYRQDPGLGLRLIYFSYDVKMKEKGDIPEGYSVSREKKERFSLILESASTNQTSMYLCASSRHQIPPYEQYFGPGTRLTVT.

This CDR3 is CASGQEGYGEQYF. The DNA of the CDR3 is TGTGCTAGTGGCCAGGAGGGTTATGGCGAGCAGTACTTC. The V call is TRBV12-5, the J call TRBJ2-7; possible D gene TRBD2, 6 bases. V was cut by 6 bases and J by 6 bases, with 15 bases left in between. Germline values: CDR1 LGHNT, CDR2 FRNRAP. The CDR3 covers 13 residues.

The chain employs TRBV5-4 and TRBJ2-1, with D maybe TRBD2 (5 bases). CDR1 SGHNT and CDR2 YYREEE come from the germline V gene (reference sequence). V was trimmed by 7 bases and J by 3 bases, leaving 20 bases between them. CDR3 length: 16 amino acids. The DNA of the CDR3 is TGTGCCAGCTACCCCTATACCAGGACTTTCTACAATGAGCAGTTCTTC. As protein: CASYPYTRTFYNEQFF.

J is TRBJ2-1 and V is TRBV4-2, with D uncertain. Between the trimmed V and J ends, which lost 4 bases and 2 bases, there was a span of 12 bases. The CDR3 spans 15 residues. Germline V gene lookup returns CDR1 LGHNA and CDR2 YNFKEQ. The CDR3 DNA follows: TGTGCCAGCAGCCCAGCCGGCGGTGCCTACAATGAGCAGTTCTTC. The encoded protein is CASSPAGGAYNEQFF.

This clone was observed a single time. V gene TRBV28 combines with J gene TRBJ2-7, with a tentative D call TRBD1 (6 bases). The V and J ends lost 8 bases and 3 bases respectively, with 17 bases between them. This CDR3 comprises 14 residues. Germline CDR1 is MDHEN and CDR2 is SYDVKM. CDR3 sequence reads: CASLRGGQGYEQYF. In DNA form, the CDR3 reads TGTGCCAGCCTCCGAGGGGGTCAGGGCTACGAGCAGTACTTC.

The V call is TRBV7-2, the J call TRBJ2-1; TRBD2 agrees at 10 bases. This CDR3 is built from 16 residues. Germline V gene lookup returns CDR1 SGHTA and CDR2 FQGNSA. After removal of 7 bases from V and 0 bases from J, the junction contained 6 bases not matched to a gene. CDR3 coding DNA: TGTGCCAGCAAACTAGCGGGACTCAGCTCCTACAATGAGCAGTTCTTC. It is translated as CASKLAGLSSYNEQFF.

This sequence joins TRBV28 and TRBJ1-4; the D gene is possibly TRBD1 (6 bases). Looked up from germline, CDR1 is MDHEN and CDR2 is SYDVKM. The length of the CDR3 is 14 residues. V lost 7 bases to trimming and J lost 7 bases, with 16 bases between them. The CDR3 DNA sequence: TGTGCCAGCACCATACAGGGAGAAGGTGAAAAACTGTTTTTT. Translated: CASTIQGEGEKLFF.

The count of this clone is one. This sequence joins TRBV27 and TRBJ2-5; 12 bases are shared with TRBD2. The CDR3 consists of 19 residues. J lost 0 bases, V lost 5 bases, and 13 bases had no gene match. Germline V CDR1 and CDR2: MNHEY, SMNVEV (reference sequence). This CDR3 is CASSIGLAGTPIHQETQYF. The CDR3 coding sequence is TGTGCCAGCAGTATAGGACTAGCGGGGACCCCAATACACCAAGAGACCCAGTACTTC.

V gene TRBV7-3 combines with J gene TRBJ2-5; 8 bases fit TRBD1. The CDR3 spans 15 residues. Germline V CDR1 and CDR2: SGHTA, FQGTGA. Germline trimming cut 4 bases from V and 5 bases from J; bases unmatched to any gene: 9. The chain's CDR3 is CASSSLDRAEETQYF. DNA for the CDR3: TGTGCCAGCAGCTCCTTGGACAGGGCGGAGGAGACCCAGTACTTC. The full variable domain, in which reference TRBV7-3 and TRBJ2-5 provide the parts outside the CDR3, is GAGVSQTPSNKVTEKGKYVELRCDPISGHTALYWYRQSLGQGPEFLIYFQGTGAADDSGLPNDRFFAVRPEGSVSTLKIQRTERGDSAVYLCASSSLDRAEETQYFGPGTRLLVL.

This chain links TRBV5-5 with TRBJ1-5; D is unresolved. Deletions cut 3 bases from V and 2 bases from J, with 15 bases between. The CDR3 runs 16 residues. Germline values: CDR1 SGHKS, CDR2 YYEKEE (reference sequence). The chain's CDR3 is CASSSQTSFGNQPQHF. The CDR3 DNA reads as TGTGCCAGCAGCTCGCAAACATCTTTTGGCAATCAGCCCCAGCATTTT.

CDR3 loop: CASSRDSWETQYF. The CDR3 DNA reads TGTGCCAGTAGTAGAGACAGCTGGGAGACCCAGTACTTC. The rearrangement joins TRBV19 to TRBJ2-5, with D maybe TRBD1 (5 bases). The CDR3 runs to 13 residues. The V gene lost 4 bases and the J gene lost 5 bases, with 11 bases spanning the gap. CDR1 LNHDA and CDR2 SQIVND come from the germline V gene (reference sequence).

This chain uses TRBV6-5 with TRBJ2-7; D is perhaps TRBD1 (6 bases). Trimming pared 5 bases from V and 0 bases from J, leaving 11 bases between. Germline assignment: CDR1 MNHEY and CDR2 SVGAGI. The CDR3 sequence is 14 residues long. The DNA for the CDR3 is TGTGCCAGCAGTCGCTGGGACACCTCCTACGAGCAGTACTTC. This encodes CASSRWDTSYEQYF.

This rearrangement joins TRBV5-4 to TRBJ2-5; the match to TRBD1 covers 9 bases. Germline V gene sequence: CDR1 SGHNT, CDR2 YYREEE (reference sequence). V lost 0 bases to trimming and J lost 5 bases; unmatched junction nucleotides: 8. The CDR3 runs to 16 residues. CDR3: CASSLGTGGAGETQYF. CDR3 nucleotide sequence: TGTGCCAGCAGCTTGGGTACAGGGGGCGCGGGGGAGACCCAGTACTTC.

V is TRBV19 and J is TRBJ1-5; 10 bases are shared with TRBD1. CDR3 length: 16 residues. V lost 4 bases to trimming and J lost 7 bases; unmatched junction nucleotides: 10. Germline V lookup: CDR1 LNHDA, CDR2 SQIVND (reference sequence). CDR3: CASSTPSTGGGQPQHF. The CDR3 nucleotides read TGTGCCAGTAGTACCCCGTCGACAGGGGGCGGCCAGCCCCAGCATTTT.

J is TRBJ2-1 and V is TRBV5-1; TRBD1 matches 7 bases. The CDR3 length is 15 residues. J lost 2 bases, V lost 4 bases, and 6 bases had no gene match. Germline CDR1 SGHRS, CDR2 YFSETQ. In DNA form, the CDR3 reads TGCGCCAGCAGCCCGGGACAGACCGCCTACAATGAGCAGTTCTTC. It is translated as CASSPGQTAYNEQFF. The full variable domain, with the rest looked up from reference TRBV5-1 and TRBJ2-1, is KAGVTQTPRYLIKTRGQQVTLSCSPISGHRSVSWYQQTPGQGLQFLFEYFSETQRNKGNFPGRFSGRQFSNSRSEMNVSTLELGDSALYLCASSPGQTAYNEQFFGPGTRLTVL.

The count of this clone is one. This chain uses TRBV27 with TRBJ2-7; 7 nucleotides align to TRBD1. Germline trimming cut 5 bases from V and 0 bases from J; bases unmatched to any gene: 7. Germline V gene data show CDR1 as MNHEY and CDR2 as SMNVEV (reference sequence). The CDR3 consists of 15 residues. The CDR3 DNA follows: TGTGCCAGCAGTGGTCGGGACAGCGTCTCCTACGAGCAGTACTTC. It is translated as CASSGRDSVSYEQYF.

V and J are TRBV28 and TRBJ1-1, with 9 bases identical to TRBD1. The junction had 6 bases not matched to a gene; V was cut back by 5 bases and J by 2 bases. Germline V CDR1 and CDR2: MDHEN, SYDVKM. CDR3 length: 15 residues. CDR3 DNA sequence: TGTGCCAGCAGTACACCGACAGGGGGAAACACTGAAGCTTTCTTT. Translation gives CASSTPTGGNTEAFF.

In the case of this clone: The same CDR3 arises from other DNA sequences in this sample as well. V and J are TRBV28 and TRBJ2-5, with D uncertain. Germline V gene lookup returns CDR1 MDHEN and CDR2 SYDVKM. Trimming took off 3 bases at V and 5 bases at J, with 4 bases between the two ends. The CDR3 is 11 residues long. CDR3 bases: TGTGCCAGCAGTTTCGGGGAGACCCAGTACTTC. Translated, it gives CASSFGETQYF. Complete variable domain (other parts from reference TRBV28 and TRBJ2-5): DVKVTQSSRYLVKRTGEKVFLECVQDMDHENMFWYRQDPGLGLRLIYFSYDVKMKEKGDIPEGYSVSREKKERFSLILESASTNQTSMYLCASSFGETQYFGPGTRLLVL.

V is TRBV28 and J is TRBJ1-2; unclear D gene. The CDR3 spans 15 residues. Per the germline V gene, CDR1 is MDHEN and CDR2 is SYDVKM. The ends were cut back, 2 bases at V and 0 bases at J, with 10 bases in the middle. DNA for the CDR3: TGTGCCAGCAGTTTAAACAGCGTTGCTAACTATGGCTACACCTTC. Protein: CASSLNSVANYGYTF.